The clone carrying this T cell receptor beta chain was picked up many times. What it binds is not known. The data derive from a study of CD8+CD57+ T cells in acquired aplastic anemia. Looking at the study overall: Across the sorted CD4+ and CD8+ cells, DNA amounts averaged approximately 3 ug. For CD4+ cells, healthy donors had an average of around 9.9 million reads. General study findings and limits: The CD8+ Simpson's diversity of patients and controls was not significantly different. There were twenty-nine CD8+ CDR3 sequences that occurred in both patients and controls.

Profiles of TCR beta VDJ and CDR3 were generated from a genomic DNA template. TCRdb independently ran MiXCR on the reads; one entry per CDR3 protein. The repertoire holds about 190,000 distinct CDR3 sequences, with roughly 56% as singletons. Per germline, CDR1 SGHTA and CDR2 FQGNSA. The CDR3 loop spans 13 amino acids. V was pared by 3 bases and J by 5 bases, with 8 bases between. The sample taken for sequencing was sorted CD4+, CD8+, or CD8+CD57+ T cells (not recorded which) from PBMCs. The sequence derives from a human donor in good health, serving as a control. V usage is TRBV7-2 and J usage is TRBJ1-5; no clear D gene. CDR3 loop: CASSFYGDQPQHF. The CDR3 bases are TGTGCCAGCAGCTTTTATGGTGATCAGCCCCAGCATTTT. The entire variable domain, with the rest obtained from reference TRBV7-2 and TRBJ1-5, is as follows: GAGVSQSPSNKVTEKGKDVELRCDPISGHTALYWYRQSLGQGLEFLIYFQGNSAPDKSGLPSDRFSAERTGGSVSTLTIQRTQQEDSAVYLCASSFYGDQPQHFGDGTRLSIL.